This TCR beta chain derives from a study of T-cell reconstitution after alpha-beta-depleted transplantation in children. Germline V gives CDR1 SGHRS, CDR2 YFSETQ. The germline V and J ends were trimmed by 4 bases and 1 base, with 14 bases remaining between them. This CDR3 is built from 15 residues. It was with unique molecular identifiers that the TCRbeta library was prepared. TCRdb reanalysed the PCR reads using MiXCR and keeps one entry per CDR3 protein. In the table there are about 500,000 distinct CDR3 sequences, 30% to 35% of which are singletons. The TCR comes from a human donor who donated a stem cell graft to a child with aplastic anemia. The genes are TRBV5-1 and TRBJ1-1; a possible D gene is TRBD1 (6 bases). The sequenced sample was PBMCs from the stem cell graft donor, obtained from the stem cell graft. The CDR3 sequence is CASSPVGGPNTEAFF. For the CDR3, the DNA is TGCGCCAGCAGCCCCGTGGGGGGCCCGAACACTGAAGCTTTCTTT.